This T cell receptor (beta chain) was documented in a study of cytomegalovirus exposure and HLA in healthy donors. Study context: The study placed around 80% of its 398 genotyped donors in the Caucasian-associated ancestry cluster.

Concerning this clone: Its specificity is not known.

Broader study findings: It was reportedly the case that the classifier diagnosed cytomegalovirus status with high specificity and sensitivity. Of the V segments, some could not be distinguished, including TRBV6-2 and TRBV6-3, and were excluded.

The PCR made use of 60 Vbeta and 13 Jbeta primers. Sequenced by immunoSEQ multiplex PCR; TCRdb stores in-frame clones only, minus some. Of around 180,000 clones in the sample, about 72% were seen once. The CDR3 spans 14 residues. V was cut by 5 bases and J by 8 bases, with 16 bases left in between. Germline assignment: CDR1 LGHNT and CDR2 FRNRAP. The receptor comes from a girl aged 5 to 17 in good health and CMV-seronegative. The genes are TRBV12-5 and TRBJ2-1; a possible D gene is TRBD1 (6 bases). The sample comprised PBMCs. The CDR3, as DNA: TGTGCTAGTGGTCCTCTCACAGGGCTTGATGAGCAGTTCTTC. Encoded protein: CASGPLTGLDEQFF.